The 30 T cell receptor beta chains below come from one sample, sequenced in a study of cytotoxic CD8 clonotypes in ibrutinib-treated CLL (dated by TCRdb to the early 2020s). The sample's time point label, in plain terms: 20 to 25 months on ibrutinib. Library preparation used the immunoSEQ multiplex PCR assay. Entries here come from immuneACCESS through TCRdb and include only in-frame sequences with V and J called. Some clones fail to appear in such tables; in the studies checked, an unresolved V gene covers under half of the shortfall, and the cause of the remainder is unknown. This sample is represented by approximately 210,000 clones; approximately 68% of them were singletons. The ten largest clones add up to around 15% of the sample. Material: PBMCs, obtained after 24 months of ibrutinib treatment. The receptors derive from a human donor with chronic lymphocytic leukemia.

This chain uses TRBV20-1 with TRBJ1-2; D unresolved. Germline CDR1 reads DFQATT; CDR2 reads SNEGSKA (reference sequence). Trimming shortened V by 0 bases and J by 7 bases, and 3 bases separated the two germline ends. The CDR3 length is 10 residues. The CDR3 spells CSAREVGYTF. As DNA, the CDR3 is TGCAGTGCTAGAGAGGTTGGCTACACCTTC.

There are a few counts of this clone. The chain uses TRBV18 and TRBJ1-5, with TRBD1 as a possible D gene (5 bases). V was pared by 6 bases and J by 1 base, with 22 bases between. This CDR3 region has 18 residues. Germline V lookup: CDR1 KGHSH, CDR2 LQKENI. The CDR3 region is CASSLLGPSGSSNQPQHF. The CDR3, as DNA: TGTGCCAGCTCCCTTTTGGGGCCTTCGGGATCGAGCAATCAGCCCCAGCATTTT.

This clone was found once. The rearrangement uses TRBV6-6 and TRBJ2-1; the D is unclear. Germline CDR1 and CDR2: MNHNY and SVGAGI (reference sequence). The CDR3 spans 15 residues. V was cut by 7 bases and J by 5 bases, with 18 bases left in between. CDR3 DNA: TGTGCCAGCAAGATATGGGCCACTGGGCACAATGAGCAGTTCTTC. Encoded protein: CASKIWATGHNEQFF.

In DNA form, the CDR3 reads TGTGCCAGCAGCCAAGAGCACAATTCCTACGAGCAGTACTTC. Translated, it gives CASSQEHNSYEQYF. The chain carries TRBV14 and TRBJ2-7; no definite D call. Trimming took off 0 bases at V and 1 base at J, with 7 bases between the two ends. CDR1 and CDR2 from the germline V gene are SGHDN and FVKESK. The CDR3 loop spans 14 amino acids.

V is TRBV2 and J is TRBJ2-1; D gene ambiguous. Trimming stripped 6 bases from V and 15 bases from J, with 18 bases between. Germline lookup yields CDR1 SNHLY and CDR2 FYNNEI. CDR3 size: 12 residues. The CDR3 DNA reads as TGTGCCAGCAGCCCTATGACTCCGGTAGGGTTCTTC. It specifies CASSPMTPVGFF. The full variable domain, rest sourced from reference TRBV2 and TRBJ2-1, is EPEVTQTPSHQVTQMGQEVILRCVPISNHLYFYWYRQILGQKVEFLVSFYNNEISEKSEIFDDQFSVERPDGSNFTLKIRSTKLEDSAMYFCASSPMTPVGFFGPGTRLTVL.

J is TRBJ2-5 and V is TRBV5-1, with TRBD2 matching 7 bases. J was trimmed by 11 bases and V by 0 bases; bases with no gene match: 7. Germline V CDR1 and CDR2: SGHRS, YFSETQ. CDR3 length: 13 residues. The CDR3 here is CASSLASLAEQYF. The CDR3 DNA is TGCGCCAGCAGCTTGGCCTCCCTAGCGGAACAGTACTTC.

V usage is TRBV6-5 and J usage is TRBJ2-3; tentative D call: TRBD1 (5 bases). The CDR3 runs to 12 residues. V was pared by 8 bases and J by 2 bases, with 8 bases between. CDR1 and CDR2 from the germline V gene are MNHEY and SVGAGI. The CDR3 sequence is CASAGSTDTQYF. The CDR3 DNA reads TGTGCCAGCGCAGGGTCCACAGATACGCAGTATTTT.

V and J are TRBV7-3 and TRBJ2-7; tentatively, D is TRBD1 (5 bases). V lost 2 bases to trimming and J lost 4 bases, with 9 bases between them. The CDR3 has 13 amino acids. Germline V lookup: CDR1 SGHTA, CDR2 FQGTGA. CDR3 coding DNA: TGTGCCAGCAGCTTAGCAGGGAAGTACGAGCAGTACTTC. It yields the protein CASSLAGKYEQYF. Full variable domain (outside the CDR3, taken from reference TRBV7-3 and TRBJ2-7): GAGVSQTPSNKVTEKGKYVELRCDPISGHTALYWYRQSLGQGPEFLIYFQGTGAADDSGLPNDRFFAVRPEGSVSTLKIQRTERGDSAVYLCASSLAGKYEQYFGPGTRLTVT.

This clone was recorded only once. V gene TRBV9 combines with J gene TRBJ1-4; D ambiguous. The CDR3 covers 16 residues. V lost 3 bases and J 0 bases, leaving 12 bases between the germline ends. Germline-derived CDR1 and CDR2 are SGDLS and YYNGEE. The CDR3 region is CASSADMSSTNEKLFF. The CDR3 DNA reads TGTGCCAGCAGCGCGGATATGTCCTCAACTAATGAAAAACTGTTTTTT.

The CDR3 DNA reads TGTGCCAGCAGCCCGCACGCAGGGGGCTCTGGAAACACCATATATTTT. Translating it yields CASSPHAGGSGNTIYF. The chain carries TRBV7-7 and TRBJ1-3; 7 bases map to TRBD1. CDR3 length: 16 amino acids. The germline V gene has CDR1 SSHAT and CDR2 FNYEAQ (reference sequence). With 5 bases clipped from V and 0 bases from J, the junction kept 7 bases outside the gene matches.

This chain links TRBV30 with TRBJ2-1; 10 nucleotides agree with TRBD2. Trimming removed 3 bases from V and 4 bases from J; junction bases left unmatched: 12. CDR1 and CDR2 (germline): GTSNPN, SVGIG (reference sequence). The CDR3 runs 17 residues. The CDR3 sequence is CAWRPRPRLAGYNEQFF. CDR3 sequence (DNA): TGTGCCTGGAGACCCAGACCTCGACTAGCGGGTTACAATGAGCAGTTCTTC.

The chain joins TRBV30 to TRBJ1-1, with D uncertain. CDR1 GTSNPN and CDR2 SVGIG come from the germline V gene (reference sequence). V was shortened by 4 bases and J by 1 base, with 16 bases between the two germline ends. CDR3 length: 15 amino acids. The CDR3 region has the DNA TGTGCCTGGAATTTCGCATCGGCCGGGAACACTGAAGCTTTCTTT. Protein sequence: CAWNFASAGNTEAFF.

This clone was picked up a small number of times. The chain carries TRBV7-2 and TRBJ2-1; 7 positions agree with TRBD2. J was trimmed by 8 bases and V by 2 bases; bases with no gene match: 12. The CDR3 runs 16 residues. The germline gives CDR1 SGHTA, CDR2 FQGNSA. CDR3 bases: TGTGCCAGCAGCTTATCTCGAACGGGAGGCCGGGATGAGCAGTTCTTC. It translates to CASSLSRTGGRDEQFF.

The chain has TRBV19 and TRBJ2-3, with TRBD1 identical over 11 bases. CDR3 size: 15 residues. The germline V gene encodes CDR1 LNHDA and CDR2 SQIVND (reference sequence). After removal of 6 bases from V and 4 bases from J, the junction contained 6 bases not matched to a gene. The CDR3 loop reads CASSQDRGQADTQYF. The CDR3 DNA reads as TGTGCCAGTAGCCAGGACAGGGGGCAGGCAGATACGCAGTATTTT.

The gene calls are TRBV6-5 and TRBJ1-2; D ambiguous. In germline, CDR1 is MNHEY, CDR2 SVGAGI. This CDR3 spans 15 amino acids. V lost 0 bases and J lost 4, with 12 bases in between. CDR3 DNA sequence: TGTGCCAGCAGTTACTCCGAGGGTTTGAGCTATGGCTACACCTTC. It yields the protein CASSYSEGLSYGYTF.

This clone was observed a single time. This rearrangement joins TRBV11-2 to TRBJ2-2, with a possible D match to TRBD2 (5 bases). V shed 4 bases and J shed 4 bases, with 16 bases lying between them. Per germline, CDR1 SGHAT and CDR2 FQNNGV. This CDR3 spans 16 amino acids. The CDR3: CASSSAAGLITGELFF. For the CDR3, the DNA is TGTGCCAGCAGCTCCGCGGCCGGACTTATCACCGGGGAGCTGTTTTTT.

The CDR3 reads CASSSAGTSGYEQYF. The CDR3 DNA reads TGTGCCAGCAGCTCCGCCGGGACTAGTGGGTACGAGCAGTACTTC. V usage is TRBV7-2 and J usage is TRBJ2-7; 8 bases map to TRBD2. CDR3 size: 15 residues. Unmatched junction bases numbered 9, after V lost 4 bases and J lost 4 bases. Germline lookup yields CDR1 SGHTA and CDR2 FQGNSA. Supplemented by reference TRBV7-2 and TRBJ2-7, the full variable domain reads GAGVSQSPSNKVTEKGKDVELRCDPISGHTALYWYRQSLGQGLEFLIYFQGNSAPDKSGLPSDRFSAERTGGSVSTLTIQRTQQEDSAVYLCASSSAGTSGYEQYFGPGTRLTVT.

CDR3 protein: CASSLGEGETQYF. In DNA, the CDR3 is TGCGCCAGCAGCCTTGGGGAGGGGGAGACCCAGTACTTC. The chain links TRBV5-1 to TRBJ2-5, with 7 bases fitting TRBD2. This CDR3 comprises 13 residues. After removal of 4 bases from V and 5 bases from J, the junction contained 5 bases not matched to a gene. Germline V gene lookup returns CDR1 SGHRS and CDR2 YFSETQ.

The chain combines TRBV28 with TRBJ1-2; D may be TRBD1 (6 bases). Germline-derived CDR1 and CDR2 are MDHEN and SYDVKM. The V end lost 7 bases, the J end lost 8 bases, and 23 bases lay between the germline ends. The CDR3 contains 15 residues. The CDR3 DNA reads TGTGCCAGCATTCAACCGAGCAGGGGCGCGGCGGGCTACACCTTC. It encodes CASIQPSRGAAGYTF.

V and J are TRBV4-3 and TRBJ2-7; a possible D gene is TRBD2 (6 bases). The germline CDR1 and CDR2 sequences are LGHNA and YSLEER. The CDR3 runs 16 residues. V was shortened by 0 bases and J by 2 bases, with 14 bases between the two germline ends. CDR3 DNA sequence: TGCGCCAGCAGCCAAGATCGCACGGGAGTCACCTACGAGCAGTACTTC. Its protein is CASSQDRTGVTYEQYF.

The V call is TRBV5-1, the J call TRBJ1-1; a possible D gene is TRBD1 (5 bases). V lost 0 bases, J lost 1 base, and 7 bases lay in between. Germline V gives CDR1 SGHRS, CDR2 YFSETQ. The CDR3 sequence is 14 residues long. The CDR3 DNA sequence: TGCGCCAGCAGCTTGGTCACAGGGAACACTGAAGCTTTCTTT. This sequence encodes CASSLVTGNTEAFF.

The rearrangement uses TRBV15 and TRBJ2-1, with 7 positions matching TRBD2. This CDR3 spans 16 amino acids. Germline V gene data show CDR1 as LNHNV and CDR2 as YYDKDF (reference sequence). V lost 1 base, J lost 7 bases, and 10 bases stayed unmatched. The CDR3, as DNA: TGTGCCACCAGCAGAGTGCTAGCGGAGATAAGAAATGAGCAGTTCTTC. It specifies CATSRVLAEIRNEQFF. Filled out from reference TRBV15 and TRBJ2-1, the complete variable domain reads DAMVIQNPRYQVTQFGKPVTLSCSQTLNHNVMYWYQQKSSQAPKLLFHYYDKDFNNEADTPDNFQSRRPNTSFCFLDIRSPGLGDTAMYLCATSRVLAEIRNEQFFGPGTRLTVL.

This clone was seen once. The rearrangement joins TRBV7-9 to TRBJ2-1; TRBD2 aligns across 12 bases. The CDR3 spans 19 residues. V was clipped by 0 bases and J by 3 bases; unmatched bases: 9. Germline CDR1 SEHNR, CDR2 FQNEAQ (reference sequence). CDR3 in amino acids: CASSLAPSGRAWGYNEQFF. The CDR3 nucleotides read TGTGCCAGCAGCTTAGCTCCTAGCGGGAGGGCCTGGGGCTACAATGAGCAGTTCTTC. The complete variable domain, with remaining parts taken from reference TRBV7-9 and TRBJ2-1, reads DTGVSQNPRHKITKRGQNVTFRCDPISEHNRLYWYRQTLGQGPEFLTYFQNEAQLEKSRLLSDRFSAERPKGSFSTLEIQRTEQGDSAMYLCASSLAPSGRAWGYNEQFFGPGTRLTVL.

The chain employs TRBV30 and TRBJ1-2; tentatively, D is TRBD1 (6 bases). Germline V lookup: CDR1 GTSNPN, CDR2 SVGIG (reference sequence). V lost 4 bases, J lost 3 bases, and 12 bases lay in between. This CDR3 comprises 13 residues. The CDR3 DNA reads as TGTGCCTGGACTATAGGGGGGGACTATGGCTACACCTTC. Encoded protein: CAWTIGGDYGYTF.

This chain uses TRBV4-3 with TRBJ1-6; D ambiguous. Germline loops: CDR1 LGHNA, CDR2 YSLEER. The CDR3 sequence is 13 residues long. V dropped 0 bases and J dropped 12 bases, with 9 bases sitting between them. The CDR3: CASSQENLGPLHF. The CDR3 nucleotides are TGCGCCAGCAGCCAAGAAAATCTGGGACCCCTCCACTTT.

This rearrangement joins TRBV30 to TRBJ2-7, with D perhaps TRBD1 or TRBD2 (6 bases each). The germline gives CDR1 GTSNPN, CDR2 SVGIG (reference sequence). There are 14 residues in the CDR3. V lost 1 base and J lost 4, with 14 bases in between. CDR3 DNA: TGTGCCTGGAGTGCGGGGGCGGGAATTTACGAGCAGTACTTC. It codes for CAWSAGAGIYEQYF.

This chain links TRBV4-1 with TRBJ2-7, with D tentatively TRBD2 (5 bases). The V and J ends lost 3 bases and 2 bases respectively, with 17 bases between them. CDR3 size: 16 residues. CDR1 MGHRA and CDR2 YSYEKL come from the germline V gene. The CDR3 DNA sequence: TGCGCCAGCAGCCAGGCCCCAACTAGTTTGGCCTACGAGCAGTACTTC. Its protein product is CASSQAPTSLAYEQYF.

The V and J genes are TRBV19 and TRBJ1-2; 7 positions match TRBD1. The trim removed 6 bases at V and 0 bases at J, leaving 4 bases unmatched. This CDR3 has 14 residues. Per germline, CDR1 LNHDA and CDR2 SQIVND (reference sequence). In DNA, the CDR3 is TGTGCCAGTAGCACAGGGGATTCTAACTATGGCTACACCTTC. This gives the protein CASSTGDSNYGYTF.

The chain couples TRBV15 to TRBJ2-3; D tentatively reads TRBD1 or TRBD2 (5 bases each). Germline-derived CDR1 and CDR2 are LNHNV and YYDKDF (reference sequence). The CDR3 loop spans 17 amino acids. V lost 1 base, J lost 1 base, and 15 bases lay in between. The CDR3 reads CATSRGLGGGRTDTQYF. In nucleotides, the CDR3 is TGTGCCACCAGCAGAGGGTTAGGTGGGGGACGCACAGATACGCAGTATTTT.

The chain is built from TRBV27 and TRBJ2-3; 7 bases match TRBD2. The germline gives CDR1 MNHEY, CDR2 SMNVEV (reference sequence). The V segment lost 11 bases and the J segment 4 bases; nucleotides outside the gene matches: 15. The CDR3 is 15 residues long. Here the CDR3 DNA reads TGTGCCGCCGGAGGTAGCGGGTTCGCTTCAGATACGCAGTATTTT. Protein product: CAAGGSGFASDTQYF.